This T cell receptor (beta chain) was recovered during a study of shared clonotypes between healthy human individuals. Study-level background: Aged 18 to 49, the donors were two women and a few men. The study's findings and limits: With few donors, the genetic and exposure-history diversity represented was limited.

Only in-frame clones appear in the TCRdb table, and some are missing; sequencing was by immunoSEQ multiplex PCR. The table includes about 500,000 clones, around 77% detected once. The healthy adult donors were HIV-negative and reported no recent acute infections or vaccinations. On this clone: Its antigen is not identified.

The CDR3 runs to 13 residues. V lost 3 bases, J lost 6 bases, and 9 bases lay in between. Germline assignment: CDR1 LGHNA and CDR2 YSLEER. The receptor comes from a woman between 40 and 55 years old in good health. Some clones in this sample may be carry-over from other donors' samples. The sample taken for sequencing was PBMCs. The chain recombines TRBV4-3 with TRBJ1-5, with D maybe TRBD1 (5 bases). DNA for the CDR3: TGCGCCAGCAGCCAGAATAGGGGTCAGCCCCAGCATTTT. It yields the protein CASSQNRGQPQHF.